A selection of T cell receptor beta chains follows, all from one sample in a study of T cell changes during pregnancy in multiple sclerosis. Some clones are missing from TCRdb's copy, which holds only in-frame ones; the method was immunoSEQ multiplex PCR. In the table there are 70,000 to 95,000 clones, almost 95% of which are singletons. This sample comprised peripheral blood, obtained in the third trimester of pregnancy. These receptors all come from a female donor with multiple sclerosis, enrolled in a pregnancy study. CDR3s include the opening cysteine and the closing phenylalanine or tryptophan. A D gene is named only where the DNA matches it firmly. A clone size is listed for some rows: how often the clone was seen (once, few, many), or a class if it is expanded.

V: TRBV7-2
J: TRBJ1-5
size: NA
D: NA
DNA: TGTGCCAGCAGCCCAAATCTAATATCGGGGCCCCAGCATTTT
CDR3: CASSPNLISGPQHF

V: TRBV6-1
J: TRBJ1-4
size: NA
D: TRBD1
DNA: TGTGCCAGCACCAAGAGGACAGGTTTTAATGAAAAACTGTTTTTT
CDR3: CASTKRTGFNEKLFF

V: TRBV6-5
J: TRBJ1-5
size: NA
D: NA
DNA: TGTGCCAGCAGTTACGAGGCAGGGGTTCAGCCCCAGCATTTT
CDR3: CASSYEAGVQPQHF

V: TRBV5-6
J: TRBJ2-1
size: once
D: TRBD2
DNA: TGTGCCAGCAGCTCGGGAGGGCCAGGCAATGAGCAGTTCTTC
CDR3: CASSSGGPGNEQFF

V: TRBV29-1
J: TRBJ2-2
size: NA
D: TRBD1
DNA: TGCAGCGTATACGGACAGGGGAACACCGGGGAGCTGTTTTTT
CDR3: CSVYGQGNTGELFF

V: TRBV28
J: TRBJ2-1
size: NA
D: NA
DNA: TGTGCCAGCAGTTTTTTTCGGCGGAGCTCCTACAATGAGCAGTTCTTC
CDR3: CASSFFRRSSYNEQFF

V: TRBV6-5
J: TRBJ2-7
size: NA
D: NA
DNA: TGTGCCAGCAGCGGGGGGCGATTATACGAGCAGTACTTC
CDR3: CASSGGRLYEQYF

V: TRBV28
J: TRBJ1-3
size: NA
D: NA
DNA: TGTGCCAGCAGTTATAACCCTAGAAACACCATATATTTT
CDR3: CASSYNPRNTIYF

V: TRBV5-1
J: TRBJ2-7
size: NA
D: TRBD2
DNA: TGCGCCAGCAGTATCCGGACTAGTGGTATGAACTACTCCTACGAGCAGTACTTC
CDR3: CASSIRTSGMNYSYEQYF

V: TRBV2
J: TRBJ2-7
size: NA
D: TRBD2
DNA: TGTGCCAGCAGTGGGTTAGCGGGATCCTACGAGCAGTACTTC
CDR3: CASSGLAGSYEQYF

V: TRBV29-1
J: TRBJ2-1
size: NA
D: TRBD1
DNA: TGCAGCGTGCCGGGACAGGGTTACAATGAGCAGTTCTTC
CDR3: CSVPGQGYNEQFF

V: TRBV5-1
J: TRBJ2-1
size: NA
D: TRBD2
DNA: TGCGCCAGCAGCTTGGAGTGGGGTATAGCGGGCGAGCAGTTCTTC
CDR3: CASSLEWGIAGEQFF

V: TRBV27
J: TRBJ2-7
size: NA
D: NA
DNA: TGTGCCAGCAGTTTTGGGGCTACTAAAGAGCAGTACTTC
CDR3: CASSFGATKEQYF

V: TRBV7-9
J: TRBJ2-1
size: once
D: TRBD2
DNA: TGTGCCAGCAGCACTGGGACTAGCGGGATCTCCTACAATGAGCAGTTCTTC
CDR3: CASSTGTSGISYNEQFF

V: TRBV13
J: TRBJ2-3
size: once
D: TRBD1
DNA: TGTGCCAGCAGCTTAGGACAGGGGCCAGATACGCAGTATTTT
CDR3: CASSLGQGPDTQYF

V: TRBV7-2
J: TRBJ1-1
size: NA
D: NA
DNA: TGTGCCAGCCAGGGGTCCCTGAACACTGAAGCTTTCTTT
CDR3: CASQGSLNTEAFF

V: TRBV6-6
J: TRBJ2-7
size: few
D: TRBD1
DNA: TGTGCCAGCAGTAGCCGACAGGGGCACTCCTACGAGCAGTACTTC
CDR3: CASSSRQGHSYEQYF

V: TRBV14
J: TRBJ2-2
size: NA
D: NA
DNA: TGTGCCAGCAGTAAAAAGACAGGTCCCAACACCGGGGAGCTGTTTTTT
CDR3: CASSKKTGPNTGELFF

V: TRBV28
J: TRBJ2-5
size: once
D: NA
DNA: TGTGCCAGCACCGACCCCACAGCGGACCAAGAGACCCAGTACTTC
CDR3: CASTDPTADQETQYF

V: TRBV5-1
J: TRBJ2-7
size: NA
D: TRBD2
DNA: TGCGCCAGCAGCTCGAACGGGAGGTTTGGCGAGCAGTACTTC
CDR3: CASSSNGRFGEQYF

V: TRBV13
J: TRBJ2-7
size: NA
D: TRBD2
DNA: TGTGCCAGCAGCTTACTGACTAGCGGGAGTCTTCTCTTC
CDR3: CASSLLTSGSLLF

V: TRBV13
J: TRBJ2-5
size: NA
D: TRBD2
DNA: TGTGCCAGCAGCCCCCAAGCGGGGCGGCAAGAGACCCAGTACTTC
CDR3: CASSPQAGRQETQYF

V: TRBV4-3
J: TRBJ2-3
size: NA
D: NA
DNA: TGCGCCAGCAGCCAAGCAGGGTTCGCAGATACGCAGTATTTT
CDR3: CASSQAGFADTQYF

V: TRBV19
J: TRBJ2-7
size: NA
D: NA
DNA: TGTGCCAGTAGTGTCGGACAGCCCTACGAGCAGTACTTC
CDR3: CASSVGQPYEQYF

V: TRBV7-9
J: TRBJ2-1
size: NA
D: TRBD2
DNA: TGTGCCAGCAGCTTTCCGGGACTACCAGAGTTCTTC
CDR3: CASSFPGLPEFF

V: TRBV19
J: TRBJ2-5
size: NA
D: TRBD1
DNA: TGTGCCAGTAGCCTAGGGACAGGGCAGGAGACCCAGTACTTC
CDR3: CASSLGTGQETQYF

V: TRBV9
J: TRBJ2-2
size: NA
D: NA
DNA: TGTGCCAGCAGCGTAGGGTACCCAGGTACCGGGGAGCTGTTTTTT
CDR3: CASSVGYPGTGELFF

V: TRBV5-6
J: TRBJ2-7
size: NA
D: NA
DNA: TGTGCCAGCAGCTTGGACAGGGAGAACTGGGGAGGGAACTACGAGCAGTACTTC
CDR3: CASSLDRENWGGNYEQYF

V: TRBV25-1
J: TRBJ2-5
size: NA
D: TRBD2
DNA: TGTGCCAGCAACCCTAGCGGGAGGGCGGACGAGACCCAGTACTTC
CDR3: CASNPSGRADETQYF

V: TRBV7-9
J: TRBJ1-1
size: NA
D: NA
DNA: TGTGCCAGCAGCTTAGCGCAGTCAGGGGCTGACACTGAAGCTTTCTTT
CDR3: CASSLAQSGADTEAFF

V: TRBV28
J: TRBJ1-2
size: NA
D: NA
DNA: TGTGCCAGCAACCCGGCAGGGATTACTACCTATGGCTACACCTTC
CDR3: CASNPAGITTYGYTF

V: TRBV6-5
J: TRBJ2-2
size: NA
D: NA
DNA: TGTGCCAGCAGTTACTATCAGGGAAATACCGGGGAGCTGTTTTTT
CDR3: CASSYYQGNTGELFF

V: TRBV4-2
J: TRBJ2-3
size: NA
D: NA
DNA: TGTGCCAGCAGCCAAGGTGACGGGGGTACGCAGTATTTT
CDR3: CASSQGDGGTQYF

V: TRBV28
J: TRBJ2-1
size: once
D: TRBD2
DNA: TGTGCCACTCATCAACTAGCGGCCTACAATGAGCAGTTCTTC
CDR3: CATHQLAAYNEQFF

V: TRBV5-1
J: TRBJ2-3
size: NA
D: TRBD2
DNA: TGCGCCAGCAGCTTGGTCGCGGGAGGAGTGTCAGATACGCAGTATTTT
CDR3: CASSLVAGGVSDTQYF

V: TRBV9
J: TRBJ1-2
size: NA
D: TRBD1
DNA: TGTGCCAGCAGCGCCTCAGGGGGCGCCGATGGCTACACCTTC
CDR3: CASSASGGADGYTF

V: TRBV30
J: TRBJ2-5
size: NA
D: NA
DNA: TGTGCCTGGAAGGATGGGAGGGGGAAGCCCCAAGAGACCCAGTACTTC
CDR3: CAWKDGRGKPQETQYF

V: TRBV28
J: TRBJ1-5
size: NA
D: NA
DNA: TGTGCCAGCAGTCTACAGGGTCAGGGCAATCAGCCCCAGCATTTT
CDR3: CASSLQGQGNQPQHF

V: TRBV5-1
J: TRBJ2-5
size: NA
D: NA
DNA: TGCGCCAGCAGCTTGGGAGGCGCGCAAGAGACCCAGTACTTC
CDR3: CASSLGGAQETQYF

V: TRBV21-1
J: TRBJ2-3
size: NA
D: NA
DNA: TGTGCCAGCACTGTACGAGAGGAGGGTTTAACCACAGATACGCAGTATTTT
CDR3: CASTVREEGLTTDTQYF